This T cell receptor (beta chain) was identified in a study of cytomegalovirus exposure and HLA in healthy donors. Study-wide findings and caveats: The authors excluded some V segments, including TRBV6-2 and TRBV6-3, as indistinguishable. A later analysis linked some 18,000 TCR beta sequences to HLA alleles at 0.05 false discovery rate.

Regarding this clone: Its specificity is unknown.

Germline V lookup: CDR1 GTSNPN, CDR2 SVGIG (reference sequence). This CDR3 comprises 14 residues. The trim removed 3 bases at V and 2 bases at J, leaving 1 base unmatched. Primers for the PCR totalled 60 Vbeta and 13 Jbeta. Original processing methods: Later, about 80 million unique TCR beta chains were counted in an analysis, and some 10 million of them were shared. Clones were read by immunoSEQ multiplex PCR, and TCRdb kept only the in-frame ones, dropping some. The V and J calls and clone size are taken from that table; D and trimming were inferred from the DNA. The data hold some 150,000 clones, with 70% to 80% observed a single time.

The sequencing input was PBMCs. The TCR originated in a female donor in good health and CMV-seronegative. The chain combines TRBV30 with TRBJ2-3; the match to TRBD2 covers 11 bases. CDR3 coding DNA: TGTGCCTGGAGGACTAGCGGGGCCACAGATACGCAGTATTTT. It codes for CAWRTSGATDTQYF.